This T cell receptor beta chain is drawn from a study of vaccination effects on CD4 cells after COVID-19. Study in general: Each participant received a vaccine that was either BNT162b2 or mRNA-1273, given as two doses. The two convalescent patients provided samples 16 days and one week before vaccination.

Looked up from germline, CDR1 is MNHEY and CDR2 is SVGAGI. This CDR3 spans 16 amino acids. Trimming removed 4 bases at V and 0 bases at J, with 10 bases between. Under the ViraFEST assay, PBMC were stimulated with viral peptide pools so that antigen-specific CD4+ T cells expanded. Sequencing was performed afterwards. Researchers isolated CD4+ T cells once about 11 days of culture had elapsed. By PCR, the person was confirmed to have had SARS-CoV-2 infection between March and December 2020. The protocol was immunoSEQ multiplex PCR, while the TCRdb copy is restricted to in-frame clones and leaves out a portion. The table has some 56,000 clones, about 77% seen once. To note about this clone: The antigen is unknown.

The sample was CD4+ T cells from PBMCs cultured with HIV peptides, taken before COVID-19 vaccination. The subset: HIV-1 Nef peptide pool negative control/reference culture. The chain recombines TRBV6-5 with TRBJ2-6; possible D gene TRBD2, 5 bases. This receptor was obtained from a human donor who had a prior SARS-CoV-2 infection. CDR3 loop: CASSLDGNSGANVLTF. The CDR3 DNA follows: TGTGCCAGCAGTTTGGACGGGAACTCTGGGGCCAACGTCCTGACTTTC.